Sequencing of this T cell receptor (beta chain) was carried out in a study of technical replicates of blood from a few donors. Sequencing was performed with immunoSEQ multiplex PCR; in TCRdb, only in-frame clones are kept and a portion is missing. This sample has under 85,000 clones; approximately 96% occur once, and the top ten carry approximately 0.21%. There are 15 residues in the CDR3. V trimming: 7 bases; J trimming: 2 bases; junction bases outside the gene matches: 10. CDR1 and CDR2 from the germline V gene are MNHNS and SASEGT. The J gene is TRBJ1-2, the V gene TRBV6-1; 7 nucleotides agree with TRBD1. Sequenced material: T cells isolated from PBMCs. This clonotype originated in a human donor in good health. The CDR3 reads CASTSTGLGNYGYTF. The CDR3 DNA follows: TGTGCCAGCACTTCGACAGGGCTAGGAAACTATGGCTACACCTTC.